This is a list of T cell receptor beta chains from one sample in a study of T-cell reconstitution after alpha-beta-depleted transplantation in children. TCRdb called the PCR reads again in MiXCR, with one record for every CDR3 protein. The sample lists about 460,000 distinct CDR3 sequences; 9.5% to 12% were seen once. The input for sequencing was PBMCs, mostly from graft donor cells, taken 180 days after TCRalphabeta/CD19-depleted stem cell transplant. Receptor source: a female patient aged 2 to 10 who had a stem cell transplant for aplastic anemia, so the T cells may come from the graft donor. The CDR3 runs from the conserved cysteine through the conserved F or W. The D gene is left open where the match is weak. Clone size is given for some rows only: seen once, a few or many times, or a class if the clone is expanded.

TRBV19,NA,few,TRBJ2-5,TGTGCCAGTAAGGTAACACGAGCACAAGAGACCCAGTACTTC,CASKVTRAQETQYF
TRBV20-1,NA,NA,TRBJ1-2,TGCAGTGCTAGAGGCAAGACAGAAAACTATGGCTACACCTTC,CSARGKTENYGYTF
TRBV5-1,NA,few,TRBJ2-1,TGCGCCAGCAGCTTGGCGTCCCAGAAGTACAAGTTTCAGTTCTTC,CASSLASQKYKFQFF
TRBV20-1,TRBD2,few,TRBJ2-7,TGCAGTGCTGACCCTCCGCGGGAGGGGTCCTACGAGCAGTACTTC,CSADPPREGSYEQYF
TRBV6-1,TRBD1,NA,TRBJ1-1,TGTGCCAGCAGCGACAGGGGCCCTCACACTGAAGCTTTCTTT,CASSDRGPHTEAFF
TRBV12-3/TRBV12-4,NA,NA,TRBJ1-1,TGTGCCAGCAGTACCCCCTGGCAGGGGATGACTGAAGCTTTCTTT,CASSTPWQGMTEAFF
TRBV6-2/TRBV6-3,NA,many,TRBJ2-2,TGTGCCAGCAGTTACGAGCTAGCGCGTGCGAACACCGGGGAGCTGTTTTTT,CASSYELARANTGELFF
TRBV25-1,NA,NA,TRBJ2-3,TGTGCCAGCAGTCGGGGAGCCACTAGCACAGATACGCAGTATTTT,CASSRGATSTDTQYF
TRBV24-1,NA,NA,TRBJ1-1,TGTGCCACCAGTGACGGGGCGGTGGGTGAAGCTTTCTTT,CATSDGAVGEAFF
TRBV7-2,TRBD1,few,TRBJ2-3,TGTGCCAGCAGCAGAAGGACAGGCGGGAGCACAGATACGCAGTATTTT,CASSRRTGGSTDTQYF
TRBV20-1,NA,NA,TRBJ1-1,TGCAGTGAAACCAGGACGGTGAACACTGAAGCTTTCTTT,CSETRTVNTEAFF
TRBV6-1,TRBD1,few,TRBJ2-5,TGTGCCAGCAGTGAAGGATGGGGACAGGGGGCTGGCCAAGAGACCCAGTACTTC,CASSEGWGQGAGQETQYF
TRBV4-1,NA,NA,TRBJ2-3,TGCGCCAGCAGCCACAAGGGCGGTGGCACAGATACGCAGTATTTT,CASSHKGGGTDTQYF
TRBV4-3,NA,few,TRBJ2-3,TGCGCCAGCAGCCAACTTCCCATTGGGGGCAGGGCGGCGGATACGCAGTATTTT,CASSQLPIGGRAADTQYF
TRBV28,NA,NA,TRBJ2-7,TGTGCCAGCAGTTTCTCCTATACAGGGACTCACTACGAGCAGTACTTC,CASSFSYTGTHYEQYF
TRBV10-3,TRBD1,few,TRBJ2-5,TGTGCCATCAGTGAGTGGACAGGGTTGGAGGAGACCCAGTACTTC,CAISEWTGLEETQYF
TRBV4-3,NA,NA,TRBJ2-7,TGCGCCAGCAGCCTAGAGGACGGCCAGAGGGAGCAGTACTTC,CASSLEDGQREQYF